Listed here are 15 T cell receptor beta chains from one sample, sequenced in a study of cytomegalovirus exposure and HLA in healthy donors. PCR primers comprised 60 Vbeta and 13 Jbeta primers. Libraries were prepared by immunoSEQ multiplex PCR; TCRdb keeps only in-frame clonotypes and omits some of them. The profile covers 85,000 to 110,000 clones, with approximately 72% appearing a single time and roughly 3.4% taken by the ten largest. Sample: PBMCs. The receptors stem from a woman between 45 and 65 years old in good health and CMV-seronegative.

This chain connects TRBV4-2 to TRBJ2-5; 10 bases align to TRBD2. The CDR3 spans 19 residues. In germline, CDR1 is LGHNA, CDR2 YNFKEQ. V lost 2 bases and J lost 1; bases outside the gene matches: 13. The chain's CDR3 is CASSQTVGSGRGSQETQYF. CDR3 in DNA: TGTGCCAGCAGCCAAACTGTGGGAAGCGGGAGGGGATCCCAAGAGACCCAGTACTTC.

The genes are TRBV10-3 and TRBJ2-7, with 7 bases matching TRBD1. CDR1 and CDR2 from the germline V gene are ENHRY and SYGVKD. The CDR3 covers 15 residues. Losses at the gene ends were 6 bases for V and 4 bases for J; bases not matched to a gene: 12. CDR3 loop: CAIRETGTEKYEQYF. The CDR3 DNA reads TGTGCCATCAGGGAAACCGGGACAGAGAAATACGAGCAGTACTTC.

The chain combines TRBV6-1 with TRBJ1-5, with D unresolved. CDR1 is MNHNS and CDR2 is SASEGT in the germline V gene. Deletions cut 1 base from V and 2 bases from J, with 12 bases between. The CDR3 loop spans 16 amino acids. DNA of the CDR3: TGTGCCAGCAGTGAAGAAGTATACCGGGGCAATCAGCCCCAGCATTTT. Protein product: CASSEEVYRGNQPQHF.

The chain is built from TRBV18 and TRBJ2-1, with D tentatively TRBD1 (6 bases). The CDR3 is 13 residues long. Germline values: CDR1 KGHSH, CDR2 LQKENI. Trimming took off 4 bases at V and 6 bases at J, with 10 bases between the two ends. CDR3 nucleotide sequence: TGTGCCAGCTCACAAACAGGGTCCAATGAGCAGTTCTTC. Translating it yields CASSQTGSNEQFF.

The rearrangement uses TRBV4-1 and TRBJ2-1; 9 nucleotides line up with TRBD2. Germline CDR1 is MGHRA and CDR2 is YSYEKL. The CDR3 extends over 15 amino acids. The trim removed 5 bases at V and 4 bases at J, leaving 6 bases unmatched. The CDR3 loop reads CASSGGLASYNEQFF. The DNA for the CDR3 is TGCGCCAGCAGCGGAGGACTAGCGTCTTACAATGAGCAGTTCTTC.

The chain links TRBV5-1 to TRBJ1-5; D ambiguous. V was shortened by 0 bases and J by 4 bases, with 5 bases between the two germline ends. This CDR3 contains 13 residues. Germline lookup yields CDR1 SGHRS and CDR2 YFSETQ. Written as DNA, the CDR3 is TGCGCCAGCAGCTTGGGGGCTAATCAGCCCCAGCATTTT. Translated, it gives CASSLGANQPQHF. The variable domain in full, with the rest retrieved from reference TRBV5-1 and TRBJ1-5, is KAGVTQTPRYLIKTRGQQVTLSCSPISGHRSVSWYQQTPGQGLQFLFEYFSETQRNKGNFPGRFSGRQFSNSRSEMNVSTLELGDSALYLCASSLGANQPQHFGDGTRLSIL.

The chain joins TRBV13 to TRBJ2-5; D not certain. The CDR3 loop spans 15 amino acids. The germline gives CDR1 PRHDT, CDR2 FYEKMQ (reference sequence). The germline V and J ends were trimmed by 1 base and 1 base, with 10 bases remaining between them. The CDR3: CASSLVDDFQETQYF. The CDR3 region has the DNA TGTGCCAGCAGCTTAGTCGACGACTTCCAAGAGACCCAGTACTTC.

The chain combines TRBV6-1 with TRBJ2-3; TRBD2 is a possible D gene (6 bases). Deletions cut 3 bases from V and 3 bases from J, with 10 bases between. The length of the CDR3 is 14 residues. CDR1 MNHNS and CDR2 SASEGT come from the germline V gene. CDR3: CASSETLATDTQYF. The CDR3 region has the DNA TGTGCCAGCAGTGAGACACTAGCTACAGATACGCAGTATTTT.

The V and J genes are TRBV6-4 and TRBJ2-1, with 7 bases identical to TRBD2. Germline-derived CDR1 and CDR2 are MRHNA and SNTAGT. The CDR3 has 17 amino acids. With V trimmed by 4 bases and J by 5 bases, 14 bases remained unmatched. CDR3 residues: CASSVLLAGEGNNEQFF. The CDR3 region has the DNA TGTGCCAGCAGTGTTCTCCTGGCGGGAGAGGGGAACAATGAGCAGTTCTTC.

The chain combines TRBV9 with TRBJ2-3; 9 positions agree with TRBD1. Trimming at V came to 4 bases and at J to 5 bases, leaving 8 bases not matched to a gene. The CDR3 is made up of 15 amino acids. Germline V CDR1 and CDR2: SGDLS, YYNGEE. CDR3 sequence: CASSFQQGAGDTQYF. CDR3 bases: TGTGCCAGCAGCTTCCAACAGGGGGCAGGAGATACGCAGTATTTT.

This rearrangement joins TRBV5-1 to TRBJ1-4, with 8 nucleotides matching TRBD1. Germline loops: CDR1 SGHRS, CDR2 YFSETQ. The CDR3 runs 16 residues. Trimming took 2 bases from V and 0 from J; bases not matched to a gene: 3. In DNA form, the CDR3 reads TGCGCCAGCAGCTTAGGGACAGGAGCAACTAATGAAAAACTGTTTTTT. Its protein is CASSLGTGATNEKLFF. Drawing the rest from reference TRBV5-1 and TRBJ1-4, the complete variable domain is KAGVTQTPRYLIKTRGQQVTLSCSPISGHRSVSWYQQTPGQGLQFLFEYFSETQRNKGNFPGRFSGRQFSNSRSEMNVSTLELGDSALYLCASSLGTGATNEKLFFGSGTQLSVL.

V and J are TRBV6-6 and TRBJ2-7; the match to TRBD1 covers 10 bases. Trimming at V came to 6 bases and at J to 4 bases, leaving 6 bases not matched to a gene. The germline gives CDR1 MNHNY, CDR2 SVGAGI (reference sequence). The CDR3 contains 14 residues. The CDR3 DNA reads TGTGCCAGCAGGGATGGGACAGGGGAGTACGAGCAGTACTTC. Its translation is CASRDGTGEYEQYF.

The genes are TRBV19 and TRBJ1-5; D may be TRBD1 (5 bases). With 6 bases removed from V and 6 bases from J, the gap between germline ends came to 9 bases. The CDR3 sequence is 12 residues long. Looked up from germline, CDR1 is LNHDA and CDR2 is SQIVND (reference sequence). The CDR3 bases are TGTGCCAGTAGGGGGGGGTCTCAGCCCCAGCATTTT. It specifies CASRGGSQPQHF.

This chain joins TRBV19 and TRBJ2-3; no definite D call. Germline CDR1 and CDR2: LNHDA and SQIVND (reference sequence). The CDR3 is made up of 15 amino acids. V lost 6 bases and J lost 4, with 17 bases in between. As DNA, the CDR3 is TGTGCCAGTAGCAATGTGCTTGCCAGTTCAGATACGCAGTATTTT. Amino acid sequence: CASSNVLASSDTQYF. Filled out from reference TRBV19 and TRBJ2-3, the complete variable domain reads DGGITQSPKYLFRKEGQNVTLSCEQNLNHDAMYWYRQDPGQGLRLIYYSQIVNDFQKGDIAEGYSVSREKKESFPLTVTSAQKNPTAFYLCASSNVLASSDTQYFGPGTRLTVL.

In its sample, this clone was seen a few times. The V call is TRBV6-1, the J call TRBJ2-7; D gene ambiguous. Germline CDR1 is MNHNS and CDR2 is SASEGT. The CDR3 loop spans 14 amino acids. The V and J ends lost 4 bases and 1 base respectively, with 11 bases between them. As DNA, the CDR3 is TGTGCCAGCAGTGCCCTTTTGCGGTCCTACGAGCAGTACTTC. Its protein product is CASSALLRSYEQYF.